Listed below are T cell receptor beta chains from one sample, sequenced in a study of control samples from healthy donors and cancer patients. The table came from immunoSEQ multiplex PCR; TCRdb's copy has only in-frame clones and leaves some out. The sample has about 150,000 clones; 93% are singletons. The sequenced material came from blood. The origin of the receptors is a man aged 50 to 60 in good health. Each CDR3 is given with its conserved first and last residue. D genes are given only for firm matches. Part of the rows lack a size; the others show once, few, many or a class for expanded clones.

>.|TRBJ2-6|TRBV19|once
TGTGCCAGTAGCCCCATCCGCTCTGGGGCCAACGTCCTGACTTTC
CASSPIRSGANVLTF
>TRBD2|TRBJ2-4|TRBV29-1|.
TGCAGCGTTGAGGTAGCGGGGAACATTCAGTACTTC
CSVEVAGNIQYF
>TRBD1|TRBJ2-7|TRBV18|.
TGTGCCAGCTCACCCCCGGACAGGGTCCTTCCCTACGAGCAGTACTTC
CASSPPDRVLPYEQYF
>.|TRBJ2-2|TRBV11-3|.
TGTGCCAGCAGACCGTCCGGAGCCGGGGAGCTGTTTTTT
CASRPSGAGELFF
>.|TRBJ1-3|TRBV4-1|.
TGCGCCAGCAGCCGCCTCTGGGGGGACTCTGGAAACACCATATATTTT
CASSRLWGDSGNTIYF
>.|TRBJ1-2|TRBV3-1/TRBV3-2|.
TGTGCCAGCAGCCCCCTAGGTGGTAAGCCCGGCTACACCTTC
CASSPLGGKPGYTF
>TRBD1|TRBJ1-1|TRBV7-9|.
TGTGCCAGCAGCCAGGACAGGGCCCTTGAAGCTTTCTTT
CASSQDRALEAFF
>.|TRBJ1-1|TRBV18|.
TGTGCCAGCTCACCACCGGGATTTGGAGACCACACTGAAGCTTTCTTT
CASSPPGFGDHTEAFF
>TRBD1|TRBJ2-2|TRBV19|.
TGTGCCAGTATCGAGACAGGGGTAGTCGGGGAGCTGTTTTTT
CASIETGVVGELFF
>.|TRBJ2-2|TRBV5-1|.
TGCGCCAGCAGGTCCCCTCGAGTGAACACCGGGGAGCTGTTTTTT
CASRSPRVNTGELFF
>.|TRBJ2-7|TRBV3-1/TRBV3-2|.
TGTGCCAGCAGCCAAGGGGGGGCGCGCCCCCATCACTTC
CASSQGGARPHHF
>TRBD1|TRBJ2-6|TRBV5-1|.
TGCGCCAGCAGCTTGGGACAGGGGGCGACAAGCTCTGGGGCCAACGTCCTGACTTTC
CASSLGQGATSSGANVLTF
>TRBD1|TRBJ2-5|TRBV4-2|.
TGTGCCAGCAGCCGGCGGACAGGGGTTGGGGAGACCCAGTACTTC
CASSRRTGVGETQYF
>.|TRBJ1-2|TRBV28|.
TGTGCCAGCAGTTTCTTGGCAGGACCGCCGATCTACACCTTC
CASSFLAGPPIYTF
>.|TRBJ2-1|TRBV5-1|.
TGCGCCAGCAGCTTGGAGAGCGGAAACTACAATGAGCAGTTCTTC
CASSLESGNYNEQFF
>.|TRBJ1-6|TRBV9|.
TGTGCCAGCAGCGTAGATAGTAGGGGATCTAATTCACCCCTCCACTTT
CASSVDSRGSNSPLHF
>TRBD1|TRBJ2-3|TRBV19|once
TGTGCCAGTATAGGACAGGGTGATGATGCAGATACGCAGTATTTT
CASIGQGDDADTQYF
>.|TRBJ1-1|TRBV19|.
TGTGCCACCACGGACAATGTGAACACTGAAGCTTTCTTT
CATTDNVNTEAFF
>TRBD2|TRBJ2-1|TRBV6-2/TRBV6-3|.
TGTGCCAGCAGTTACTCGATTGCGGGAGGGCTGGCGGAGCAGTTCTTC
CASSYSIAGGLAEQFF
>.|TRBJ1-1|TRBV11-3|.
TGTGCCAGCAGCTTAGATCGGAAGGGGTTAGCTTTCTTT
CASSLDRKGLAFF
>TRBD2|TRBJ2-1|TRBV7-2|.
TGTGCCAGCAGCTTACCCCTCGGGAGGGGCTACAATGAGCAGTTCTTC
CASSLPLGRGYNEQFF
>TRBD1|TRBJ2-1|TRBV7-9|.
TGTGCCAGCGGGACAGGGGTTTACAATGAGCAGTTCTTC
CASGTGVYNEQFF
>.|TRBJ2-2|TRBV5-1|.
TGCGCCAGCAGCTTGTTCGTCGACACCGGGGAGCTGTTTTTT
CASSLFVDTGELFF